This is a list of T cell receptor beta chains from one sample in a study of blood T cell repertoires in COVID-19. Some clones are missing from TCRdb's copy, which holds only in-frame ones; the method was immunoSEQ multiplex PCR. The sample carries 180,000 or so clones, about 80% recorded once. The sequenced material came from peripheral blood. These receptors originate from a human donor with acute or convalescent COVID-19. The donor label of this sample is uncertain. The CDR3 runs from the conserved cysteine through the conserved F or W. Each record gives: clone size, J gene, D gene, V gene, CDR3 length, CDR3 protein, CDR3 DNA. The D gene is left open where the match is weak. Expanded clones get a size class; other rows say once, few or many, or leave the size out.

abundance: NA
j_gene: TRBJ1-2
d_gene: NA
v_gene: TRBV21-1
len: 12
CDR3aa: CASSKPGLGYTF
CDR3nt: TGTGCCAGCAGCAAACCCGGACTTGGCTACACCTTC

abundance: NA
j_gene: TRBJ2-3
d_gene: TRBD2
v_gene: TRBV3-1/TRBV3-2
len: 14
CDR3aa: CASSRLAPGDTQYF
CDR3nt: TGTGCCAGTTCACGACTAGCGCCTGGTGATACGCAGTATTTT

abundance: NA
j_gene: TRBJ2-7
d_gene: NA
v_gene: TRBV2
len: 12
CDR3aa: CASREGVYEQYF
CDR3nt: TGTGCCAGCAGGGAAGGCGTGTACGAGCAGTACTTC

abundance: NA
j_gene: TRBJ2-7
d_gene: NA
v_gene: TRBV7-2
len: 15
CDR3aa: CASSLEGQFLREQYF
CDR3nt: TGTGCCAGCAGCTTAGAAGGACAGTTCCTACGCGAGCAGTACTTC

abundance: NA
j_gene: TRBJ1-6
d_gene: NA
v_gene: TRBV5-1
len: 17
CDR3aa: CASSGRGSTPSDSPLHF
CDR3nt: TGCGCCAGCAGCGGGAGAGGATCGACACCTTCGGATTCACCCCTCCACTTT

abundance: NA
j_gene: TRBJ1-1
d_gene: TRBD1
v_gene: TRBV5-1
len: 15
CDR3aa: CASSWGTGSHTEAFF
CDR3nt: TGCGCCAGCAGCTGGGGGACAGGGAGCCACACTGAAGCTTTCTTT

abundance: NA
j_gene: TRBJ1-6
d_gene: NA
v_gene: TRBV5-1
len: 17
CDR3aa: CASSLALAAGGNSPLHF
CDR3nt: TGCGCCAGCAGCTTGGCCCTGGCGGCTGGCGGAAATTCACCCCTCCACTTT

abundance: NA
j_gene: TRBJ1-1
d_gene: NA
v_gene: TRBV5-8
len: 14
CDR3aa: CASSLEPGGTEAFF
CDR3nt: TGTGCCAGCAGCTTAGAGCCCGGGGGGACTGAAGCTTTCTTT

abundance: NA
j_gene: TRBJ2-2
d_gene: TRBD2
v_gene: TRBV4-2
len: 18
CDR3aa: CASSQDHLAGTYTGELFF
CDR3nt: TGTGCCAGCAGCCAAGATCATCTAGCGGGGACGTACACCGGGGAGCTGTTTTTT

abundance: NA
j_gene: TRBJ1-6
d_gene: NA
v_gene: TRBV19
len: 15
CDR3aa: CASSMVWAGNSPLHF
CDR3nt: TGTGCCAGTAGTATGGTTTGGGCGGGAAATTCACCCCTCCACTTT

abundance: NA
j_gene: TRBJ2-2
d_gene: NA
v_gene: TRBV19
len: 14
CDR3aa: CASSIGGRTGELFF
CDR3nt: TGTGCCAGTAGTATAGGGGGGCGGACCGGGGAGCTGTTTTTT

abundance: NA
j_gene: TRBJ2-2
d_gene: TRBD1
v_gene: TRBV2
len: 15
CDR3aa: CASSTGTANTGELFF
CDR3nt: TGTGCCAGCAGTACCGGGACAGCGAACACCGGGGAGCTGTTTTTT

abundance: NA
j_gene: TRBJ2-7
d_gene: NA
v_gene: TRBV10-1
len: 14
CDR3aa: CASSANRAIHEQYF
CDR3nt: TGCGCCAGCAGTGCGAACAGGGCAATCCACGAGCAGTACTTC

abundance: NA
j_gene: TRBJ1-2
d_gene: NA
v_gene: TRBV19
len: 16
CDR3aa: CASSIAVSVPKGGYTF
CDR3nt: TGTGCCAGTAGTATCGCTGTATCGGTCCCCAAGGGGGGCTACACCTTC

abundance: once
j_gene: TRBJ1-5
d_gene: TRBD1
v_gene: TRBV19
len: 16
CDR3aa: CASSMTGIGSNQPQHF
CDR3nt: TGTGCCAGTAGTATGACAGGGATAGGGAGCAATCAGCCCCAGCATTTT

abundance: NA
j_gene: TRBJ2-4
d_gene: TRBD1
v_gene: TRBV29-1
len: 14
CDR3aa: CSVGDRRRANIQYF
CDR3nt: TGCAGCGTTGGGGACAGACGGAGAGCGAACATTCAGTACTTC

abundance: NA
j_gene: TRBJ1-4
d_gene: NA
v_gene: TRBV3-1/TRBV3-2
len: 13
CDR3aa: CASSLRGGEKLFF
CDR3nt: TGTGCCAGCAGCCTGCGGGGGGGTGAAAAACTGTTTTTT

abundance: NA
j_gene: TRBJ1-2
d_gene: NA
v_gene: TRBV11-2
len: 18
CDR3aa: CASSSWTAIFSTNYGYTF
CDR3nt: TGTGCCAGCAGCTCCTGGACAGCCATATTCTCTACCAACTATGGCTACACCTTC

abundance: NA
j_gene: TRBJ2-3
d_gene: TRBD2
v_gene: TRBV11-2
len: 16
CDR3aa: CASSGRTERGTDTQYF
CDR3nt: TGTGCCAGCAGCGGGCGGACTGAGCGGGGGACAGATACGCAGTATTTT

abundance: NA
j_gene: TRBJ2-3
d_gene: NA
v_gene: TRBV14
len: 16
CDR3aa: CASSQGNRASTDTQYF
CDR3nt: TGTGCCAGCAGCCAAGGTAACAGGGCAAGCACAGATACGCAGTATTTT

abundance: NA
j_gene: TRBJ2-1
d_gene: TRBD2
v_gene: TRBV29-1
len: 13
CDR3aa: CSVESGAYNEQFF
CDR3nt: TGCAGCGTTGAAAGCGGGGCCTACAATGAGCAGTTCTTC

abundance: NA
j_gene: TRBJ2-3
d_gene: NA
v_gene: TRBV10-2
len: 12
CDR3aa: CASRLPTDTQYF
CDR3nt: TGCGCCAGCAGACTACCCACAGATACGCAGTATTTT

abundance: few
j_gene: TRBJ1-2
d_gene: TRBD1
v_gene: TRBV5-4
len: 14
CDR3aa: CASSFDRGDYGYTF
CDR3nt: TGTGCCAGCAGCTTCGACAGGGGTGACTATGGCTACACCTTC

abundance: NA
j_gene: TRBJ2-7
d_gene: TRBD2
v_gene: TRBV4-1
len: 18
CDR3aa: CASSQEGNWGGKSYEQYF
CDR3nt: TGCGCCAGCAGCCAAGAGGGGAACTGGGGGGGGAAGAGCTACGAGCAGTACTTC

abundance: NA
j_gene: TRBJ2-7
d_gene: TRBD1
v_gene: TRBV28
len: 15
CDR3aa: CASSSSGTGPYEQYF
CDR3nt: TGTGCCAGCAGTTCCTCCGGGACAGGGCCCTACGAGCAGTACTTC

abundance: NA
j_gene: TRBJ1-1
d_gene: NA
v_gene: TRBV6-5
len: 11
CDR3aa: CASRVNGEAFF
CDR3nt: TGTGCCAGCAGGGTTAACGGTGAAGCTTTCTTT

abundance: NA
j_gene: TRBJ2-7
d_gene: NA
v_gene: TRBV4-2
len: 15
CDR3aa: CASSQAYGVDYEQYF
CDR3nt: TGTGCCAGCAGCCAAGCGTACGGGGTTGACTACGAGCAGTACTTC

abundance: NA
j_gene: TRBJ1-6
d_gene: TRBD1
v_gene: TRBV7-2
len: 15
CDR3aa: CASSPRQGFESPLHF
CDR3nt: TGTGCCAGCAGCCCGCGACAGGGGTTTGAGTCACCCCTCCACTTT

abundance: once
j_gene: TRBJ1-5
d_gene: NA
v_gene: TRBV11-2
len: 15
CDR3aa: CASSLLTAPNQPQHF
CDR3nt: TGTGCCAGCAGCTTACTTACAGCTCCCAATCAGCCCCAGCATTTT

abundance: NA
j_gene: TRBJ2-7
d_gene: NA
v_gene: TRBV6-5
len: 15
CDR3aa: CASSYAGWGRSEQYF
CDR3nt: TGTGCCAGCAGTTATGCGGGGTGGGGTAGATCCGAGCAGTACTTC

abundance: NA
j_gene: TRBJ1-1
d_gene: TRBD1
v_gene: TRBV7-9
len: 14
CDR3aa: CASSFRDRETEAFF
CDR3nt: TGTGCCAGCAGCTTCCGGGACAGGGAAACTGAAGCTTTCTTT

abundance: NA
j_gene: TRBJ1-1
d_gene: NA
v_gene: TRBV3-1/TRBV3-2
len: 14
CDR3aa: CASSQEGGQRQAFF
CDR3nt: TGTGCCAGCAGCCAAGAAGGAGGGCAACGTCAAGCTTTCTTT

abundance: NA
j_gene: TRBJ1-2
d_gene: TRBD1
v_gene: TRBV19
len: 14
CDR3aa: CASSDRVKINGYTF
CDR3nt: TGTGCCAGTTCAGACAGGGTAAAAATTAATGGCTACACCTTC

abundance: NA
j_gene: TRBJ2-5
d_gene: NA
v_gene: TRBV7-6
len: 16
CDR3aa: CASSLAEPRRSETQYF
CDR3nt: TGTGCCAGCAGCTTAGCTGAACCTAGAAGGTCAGAGACCCAGTACTTC

abundance: NA
j_gene: TRBJ2-7
d_gene: NA
v_gene: TRBV7-2
len: 15
CDR3aa: CASSFSSGGRYEQYF
CDR3nt: TGTGCCAGCAGCTTCAGTTCGGGGGGCAGGTACGAGCAGTACTTC

abundance: NA
j_gene: TRBJ1-2
d_gene: NA
v_gene: TRBV10-3
len: 14
CDR3aa: CAIRPTGQDYGYTF
CDR3nt: TGTGCCATCAGACCGACAGGACAAGACTATGGCTACACCTTC

abundance: NA
j_gene: TRBJ1-3
d_gene: NA
v_gene: TRBV5-6
len: 16
CDR3aa: CASSQKGVWTGNTIYF
CDR3nt: TGTGCCAGCAGCCAAAAGGGGGTTTGGACTGGAAACACCATATATTTT

abundance: NA
j_gene: TRBJ1-2
d_gene: TRBD1
v_gene: TRBV2
len: 15
CDR3aa: CASSTVPQGADGYTF
CDR3nt: TGTGCCAGCAGCACAGTCCCCCAGGGGGCGGATGGCTACACCTTC

abundance: few
j_gene: TRBJ2-7
d_gene: TRBD2
v_gene: TRBV10-2
len: 15
CDR3aa: CASSFTGLAGGEQYF
CDR3nt: TGCGCCAGCAGTTTCACGGGACTAGCGGGGGGGGAGCAGTACTTC

abundance: NA
j_gene: TRBJ2-7
d_gene: NA
v_gene: TRBV12-3/TRBV12-4
len: 12
CDR3aa: CASSLLGGEQYF
CDR3nt: TGTGCCAGCAGTTTACTGGGGGGCGAGCAGTACTTC

abundance: NA
j_gene: TRBJ2-1
d_gene: TRBD2
v_gene: TRBV28
len: 14
CDR3aa: CASSSAFTSGGMFF
CDR3nt: TGTGCCAGCAGTTCCGCCTTTACTAGCGGGGGTATGTTCTTC

abundance: NA
j_gene: TRBJ2-1
d_gene: TRBD2
v_gene: TRBV7-9
len: 17
CDR3aa: CASSPRGASGSNNEQFF
CDR3nt: TGTGCCAGCAGCCCACGCGGGGCTAGCGGGAGTAATAATGAGCAGTTCTTC

abundance: NA
j_gene: TRBJ1-2
d_gene: NA
v_gene: TRBV7-8
len: 14
CDR3aa: CASSLNSGVYGYTF
CDR3nt: TGTGCCAGCAGCCTTAACTCGGGAGTCTATGGCTACACCTTC

abundance: once
j_gene: TRBJ1-5
d_gene: NA
v_gene: TRBV11-2
len: 15
CDR3aa: CASSSGRGSNQPQHF
CDR3nt: TGTGCCAGCAGCTCCGGGAGGGGAAGCAATCAGCCCCAGCATTTT

abundance: few
j_gene: TRBJ1-2
d_gene: TRBD1
v_gene: TRBV7-8
len: 16
CDR3aa: CASSYRQGGKGDGYTF
CDR3nt: TGTGCCAGCAGCTACCGACAGGGGGGAAAAGGGGATGGCTACACCTTC